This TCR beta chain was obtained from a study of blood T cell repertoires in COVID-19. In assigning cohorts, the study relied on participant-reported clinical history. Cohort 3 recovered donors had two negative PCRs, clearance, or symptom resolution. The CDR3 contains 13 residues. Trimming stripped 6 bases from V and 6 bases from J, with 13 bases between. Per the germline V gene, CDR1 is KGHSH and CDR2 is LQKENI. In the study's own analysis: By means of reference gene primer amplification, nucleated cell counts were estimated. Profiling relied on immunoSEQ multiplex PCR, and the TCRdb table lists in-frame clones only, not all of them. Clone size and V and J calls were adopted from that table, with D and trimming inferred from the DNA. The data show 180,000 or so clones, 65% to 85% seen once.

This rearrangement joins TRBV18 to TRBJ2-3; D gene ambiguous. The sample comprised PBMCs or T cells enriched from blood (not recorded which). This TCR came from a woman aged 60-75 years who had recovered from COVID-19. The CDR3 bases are TGTGCCAGCTCCCCGGGTCACCCTGATACGCAGTATTTT. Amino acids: CASSPGHPDTQYF.